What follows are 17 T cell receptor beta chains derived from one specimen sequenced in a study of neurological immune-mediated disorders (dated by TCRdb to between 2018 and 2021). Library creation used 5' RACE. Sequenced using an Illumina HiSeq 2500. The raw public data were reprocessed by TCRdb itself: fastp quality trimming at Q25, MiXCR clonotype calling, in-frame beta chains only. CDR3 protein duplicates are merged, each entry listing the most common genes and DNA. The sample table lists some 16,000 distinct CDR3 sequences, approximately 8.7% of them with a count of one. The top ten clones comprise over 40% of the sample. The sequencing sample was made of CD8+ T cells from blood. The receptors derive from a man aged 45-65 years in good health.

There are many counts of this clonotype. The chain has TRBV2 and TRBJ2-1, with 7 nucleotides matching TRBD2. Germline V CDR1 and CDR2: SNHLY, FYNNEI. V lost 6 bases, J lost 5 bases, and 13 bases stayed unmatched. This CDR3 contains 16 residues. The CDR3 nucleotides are TGTGCCAGCAGGAGAGGGGTCGGGCTAGCGGACAATGAGCAGTTCTTC. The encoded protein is CASRRGVGLADNEQFF.

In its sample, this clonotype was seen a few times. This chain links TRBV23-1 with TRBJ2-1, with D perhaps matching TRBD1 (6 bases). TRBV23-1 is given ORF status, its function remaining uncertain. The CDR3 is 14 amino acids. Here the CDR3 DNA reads TGCGCTCTAGGACAGAGGGGTTCCTACAATGAGCAGTTCTTC. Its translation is CALGQRGSYNEQFF.

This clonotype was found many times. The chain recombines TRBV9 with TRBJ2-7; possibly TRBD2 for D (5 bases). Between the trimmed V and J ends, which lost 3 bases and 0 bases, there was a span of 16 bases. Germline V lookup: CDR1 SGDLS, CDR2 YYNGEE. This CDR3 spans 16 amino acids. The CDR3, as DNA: TGTGCCAGCAGCGCCGACCACACTAGTTCCTCCTACGAGCAGTACTTC. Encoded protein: CASSADHTSSSYEQYF.

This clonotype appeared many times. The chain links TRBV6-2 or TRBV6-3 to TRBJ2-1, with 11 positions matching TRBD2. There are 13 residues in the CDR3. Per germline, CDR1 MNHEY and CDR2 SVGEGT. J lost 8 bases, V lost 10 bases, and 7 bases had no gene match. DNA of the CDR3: TGTGCCACTGTGACTAGCGGGACGCATGAGCAGTTCTTC. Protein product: CATVTSGTHEQFF.

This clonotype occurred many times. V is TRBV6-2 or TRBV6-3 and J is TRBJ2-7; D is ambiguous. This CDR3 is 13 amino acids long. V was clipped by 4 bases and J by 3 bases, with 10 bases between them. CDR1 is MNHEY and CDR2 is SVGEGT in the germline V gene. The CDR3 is CASSFSTLYEQYF. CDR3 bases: TGTGCCAGCAGTTTTAGCACCCTCTACGAGCAGTACTTC.

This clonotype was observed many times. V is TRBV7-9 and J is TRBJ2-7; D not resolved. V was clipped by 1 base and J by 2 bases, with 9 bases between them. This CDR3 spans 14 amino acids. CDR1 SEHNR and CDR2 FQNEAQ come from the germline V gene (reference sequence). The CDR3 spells CASSLGADAYEQYF. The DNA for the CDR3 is TGTGCCAGCAGCTTAGGAGCAGATGCCTACGAGCAGTACTTC.

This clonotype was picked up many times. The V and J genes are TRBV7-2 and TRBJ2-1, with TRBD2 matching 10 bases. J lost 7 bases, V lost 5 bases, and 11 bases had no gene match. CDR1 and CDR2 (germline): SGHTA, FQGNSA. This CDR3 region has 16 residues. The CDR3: CASSPQAGGPRNEQFF. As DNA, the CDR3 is TGTGCCAGCAGCCCTCAAGCGGGAGGGCCTAGGAATGAGCAGTTCTTC.

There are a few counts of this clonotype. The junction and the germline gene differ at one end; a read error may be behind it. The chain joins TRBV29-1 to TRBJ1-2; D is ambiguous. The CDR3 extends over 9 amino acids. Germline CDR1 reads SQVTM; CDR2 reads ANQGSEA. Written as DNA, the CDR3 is TGCAGCGTTAACGATGGCTACACCTTC. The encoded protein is CSVNDGYTF.

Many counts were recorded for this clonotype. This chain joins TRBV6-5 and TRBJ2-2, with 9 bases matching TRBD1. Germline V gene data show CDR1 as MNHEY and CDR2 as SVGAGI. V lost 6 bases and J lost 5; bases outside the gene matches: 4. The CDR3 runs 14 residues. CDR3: CASSSGQGTGELFF. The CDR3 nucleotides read TGTGCCAGCAGCTCGGGACAGGGAACCGGGGAGCTGTTTTTT.

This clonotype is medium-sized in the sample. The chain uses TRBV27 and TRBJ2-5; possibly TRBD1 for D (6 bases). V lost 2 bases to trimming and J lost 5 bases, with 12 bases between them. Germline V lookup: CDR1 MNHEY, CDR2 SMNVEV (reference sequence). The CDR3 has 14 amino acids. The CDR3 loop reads CASSLQGSLETQYF. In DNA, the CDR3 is TGTGCCAGCAGTTTACAGGGGTCGTTGGAGACCCAGTACTTC.

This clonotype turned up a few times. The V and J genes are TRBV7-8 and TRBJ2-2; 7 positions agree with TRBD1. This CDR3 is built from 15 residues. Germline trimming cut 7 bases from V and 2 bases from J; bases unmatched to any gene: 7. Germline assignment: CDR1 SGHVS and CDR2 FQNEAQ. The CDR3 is CASTVGQPNTGELFF. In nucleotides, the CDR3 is TGTGCCAGCACCGTGGGACAGCCAAACACCGGGGAGCTGTTTTTT. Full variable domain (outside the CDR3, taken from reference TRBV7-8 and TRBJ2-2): GAGVSQSPRYKVAKRGQDVALRCDPISGHVSLFWYQQALGQGPEFLTYFQNEAQLDKSGLPSDRFFAERPEGSVSTLKIQRTQQEDSAVYLCASTVGQPNTGELFFGEGSRLTVL.

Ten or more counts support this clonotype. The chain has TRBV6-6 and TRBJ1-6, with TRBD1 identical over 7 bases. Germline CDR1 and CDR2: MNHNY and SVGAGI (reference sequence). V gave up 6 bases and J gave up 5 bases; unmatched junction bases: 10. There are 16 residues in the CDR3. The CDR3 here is CASRSLQGLDNSPLHF. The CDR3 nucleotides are TGTGCCAGCAGGTCATTACAGGGGCTCGATAATTCACCCCTCCACTTT.

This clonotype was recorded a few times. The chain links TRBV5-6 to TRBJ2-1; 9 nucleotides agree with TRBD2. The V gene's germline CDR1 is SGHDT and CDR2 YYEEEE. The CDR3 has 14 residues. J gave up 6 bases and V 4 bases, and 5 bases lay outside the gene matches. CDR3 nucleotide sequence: TGTGCCAGCAGCCTGGGACTAGCCCCCAATGAGCAGTTCTTC. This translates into CASSLGLAPNEQFF.

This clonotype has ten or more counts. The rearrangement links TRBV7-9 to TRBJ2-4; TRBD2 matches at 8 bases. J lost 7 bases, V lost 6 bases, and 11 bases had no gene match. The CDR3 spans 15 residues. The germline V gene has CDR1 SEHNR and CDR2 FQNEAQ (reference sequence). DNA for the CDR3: TGTGCCAGCAGTTACCCAGGGCGGGGGGACAACATTCAGTACTTC. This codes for CASSYPGRGDNIQYF.

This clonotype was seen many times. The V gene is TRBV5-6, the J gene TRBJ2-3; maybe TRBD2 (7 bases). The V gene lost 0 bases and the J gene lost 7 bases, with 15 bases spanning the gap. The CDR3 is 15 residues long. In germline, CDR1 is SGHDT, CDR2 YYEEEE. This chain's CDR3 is CASSLGDLGGHTQYF. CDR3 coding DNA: TGTGCCAGCAGCTTGGGTGACCTGGGGGGGCATACGCAGTATTTT.

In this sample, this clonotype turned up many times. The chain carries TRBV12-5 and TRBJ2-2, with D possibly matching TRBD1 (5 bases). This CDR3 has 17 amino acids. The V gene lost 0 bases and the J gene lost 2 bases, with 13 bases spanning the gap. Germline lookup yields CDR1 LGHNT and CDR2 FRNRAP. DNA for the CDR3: TGTGCTAGTGGTTTGGTGGTAAGGGGCACCAACACCGGGGAGCTGTTTTTT. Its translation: CASGLVVRGTNTGELFF.

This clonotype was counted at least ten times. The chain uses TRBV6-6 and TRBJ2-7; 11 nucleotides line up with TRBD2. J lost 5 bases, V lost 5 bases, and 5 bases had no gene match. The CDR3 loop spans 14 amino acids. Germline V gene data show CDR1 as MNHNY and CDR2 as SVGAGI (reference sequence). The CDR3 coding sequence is TGTGCCAGCAGTACGGGACTAGCGGTACACGAGCAGTACTTC. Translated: CASSTGLAVHEQYF.